Following are 10 T cell receptor beta chains from one sample sequenced in a study of T cells in Graves' hyperthyroidism and ophthalmopathy. RNA transcripts yielded amplified TCR beta CDR3 regions. In the first-round RT-PCR of the TCR CDR3, the HTBI primer set was used. Using its own MiXCR run on the multiplex PCR reads, TCRdb lists one record per CDR3 protein. The table includes some 250,000 distinct CDR3 sequences, roughly 15% detected once. The sequencing sample was made of blood. The receptor set was obtained from a woman aged 40 to 55 with Graves' hyperthyroidism that later progressed to Graves' ophthalmopathy.

This clonotype occurred many times. The rearrangement joins TRBV7-3 to TRBJ2-3; 8 bases line up with TRBD2. V lost 8 bases, J lost 4 bases, and 8 bases stayed unmatched. Germline assignment: CDR1 SGHTA and CDR2 FQGTGA. The CDR3 covers 14 residues. The CDR3 loop reads CASSIAGRADTQYF. In DNA, the CDR3 is TGTGCCAGCTCCATAGCGGGAAGGGCAGATACGCAGTATTTT.

This clonotype showed up just a few times. The junction departs from germline at one end; a sequencing error may be responsible. The chain joins TRBV18 to TRBJ1-1; D gene uncertain. CDR3 length equals 14 residues. The germline V gene has CDR1 KGHSH and CDR2 LQKENI. The CDR3, as DNA: TGTGCCAGCTCACCACCAGGGATGAACATTGAAGCTTTCTTT. Its protein product is CASSPPGMNIEAFF.

This clonotype was recorded many times. The rearrangement links TRBV5-5 to TRBJ2-1, with 9 bases matching TRBD2. The germline V gene encodes CDR1 SGHKS and CDR2 YYEKEE (reference sequence). V lost 3 bases, J lost 5 bases, and 6 bases stayed unmatched. CDR3 size: 15 residues. The CDR3 is CASSSYSGRNNEQFF. CDR3 sequence (DNA): TGTGCCAGCAGCTCCTATAGCGGGAGAAACAATGAGCAGTTCTTC.

This clonotype was observed a handful of times. The CDR3 bases are TGTGCCAGCACCCAGGGGTTCTCCTACGAGCAGTACTTC. It codes for CASTQGFSYEQYF. This chain links TRBV12-3 or TRBV12-4 with TRBJ2-7, with D possibly being TRBD1 (6 bases). This CDR3 region has 13 residues. Between the trimmed V and J ends, which lost 7 bases and 0 bases, there was a span of 10 bases.

In its sample, this clonotype was seen many times. This sequence joins TRBV18 and TRBJ1-1, with D perhaps matching TRBD1 (6 bases). This CDR3 region has 17 residues. The germline gives CDR1 KGHSH, CDR2 LQKENI. The germline V and J ends were trimmed by 0 bases and 3 bases, with 17 bases remaining between them. CDR3 DNA: TGTGCCAGCTCACCACCGGGGCCAGGGGCTTGGGACACTGAAGCTTTCTTT. It codes for CASSPPGPGAWDTEAFF.

This clonotype was found many times. The chain carries TRBV5-1 and TRBJ2-7, with D perhaps given as TRBD1 or TRBD2 (5 bases each). V gave up 2 bases and J gave up 2 bases, with 17 bases separating them. Germline V gene sequence: CDR1 SGHRS, CDR2 YFSETQ. The CDR3 runs 16 residues. For the CDR3, the DNA is TGCGCCAGCAGCTTCAATGTCCGGGACGGAACCTACGAGCAGTACTTC. This gives the protein CASSFNVRDGTYEQYF.

This clonotype was counted ten times or more. The rearrangement uses TRBV20-1 and TRBJ1-6; 8 nucleotides agree with TRBD1. Trimming removed 0 bases from V and 7 bases from J; junction bases left unmatched: 8. This CDR3 region has 16 residues. Germline assignment: CDR1 DFQATT and CDR2 SNEGSKA (reference sequence). The CDR3 sequence is CSARDRRTGLNSPLHF. The DNA of the CDR3 is TGCAGTGCTAGAGATCGGAGGACAGGGTTAAATTCACCCCTCCACTTT.

This clonotype was seen repeatedly, ten times or more. The genes are TRBV18 and TRBJ2-5; TRBD2 might be the D (5 bases). Per germline, CDR1 KGHSH and CDR2 LQKENI. V was shortened by 0 bases and J by 3 bases, with 11 bases between the two germline ends. There are 15 residues in the CDR3. CDR3: CASSPPPGAEETQYF. DNA for the CDR3: TGTGCCAGCTCACCACCCCCTGGAGCGGAAGAGACCCAGTACTTC.

This clonotype was seen at least ten times. The chain uses TRBV6-1 and TRBJ2-5, with 7 bases lining up with TRBD2. Germline CDR1 is MNHNS and CDR2 is SASEGT. This CDR3 has 14 residues. The V and J ends lost 3 bases and 5 bases, in that order; junction bases with no gene match: 6. Written as DNA, the CDR3 is TGTGCCAGCAGTGAGCGGGAGTCTAGGGAGACCCAGTACTTC. Translating it yields CASSERESRETQYF.

This clonotype was recorded at least ten times. This chain joins TRBV11-2 and TRBJ2-1; TRBD1 matches 9 bases. Germline lookup yields CDR1 SGHAT and CDR2 FQNNGV. V gave up 1 base and J gave up 1 base; unmatched junction bases: 8. The CDR3 is 18 amino acids. The CDR3 here is CASSLAHRGRVSYNEQFF. As DNA, the CDR3 is TGTGCCAGCAGCTTAGCCCACAGGGGGCGCGTATCCTACAATGAGCAGTTCTTC.